Below are 27 T cell receptor beta chains sequenced from a single sample in a study of T cells after posttransplantation cyclophosphamide. Clones were sequenced by immunoSEQ multiplex PCR, and TCRdb holds only the in-frame ones, with some missing. This sample has 11,000 or so clones, with more than 80% found just once. A marrow graft followed busulfan-fludarabine conditioning, with cyclophosphamide on days +3 and +4. The input for sequencing was PBMCs, taken after allogeneic stem cell transplant with posttransplant cyclophosphamide. These receptors all come from a female patient aged 50-59 years who received an allogeneic stem cell transplant from a related donor, was CMV-positive, and had no GVHD. Some T cells may be provided by the graft donor.

The chain couples TRBV30 to TRBJ2-7; TRBD1 agrees at 7 bases. With 4 bases clipped from V and 5 bases from J, the junction kept 8 bases outside the gene matches. CDR3 size: 13 residues. CDR1 is GTSNPN, CDR2 SVGIG, per germline (reference sequence). The CDR3 region has the DNA TGTGCCTGGACTCACCAGGGGGTAAACGAGCAGTACTTC. Its protein product is CAWTHQGVNEQYF.

The V call is TRBV6-5, the J call TRBJ1-3; D unresolved. Germline values: CDR1 MNHEY, CDR2 SVGAGI. V was clipped by 5 bases and J by 4 bases, with 15 bases between them. CDR3 length: 15 amino acids. The CDR3 nucleotides are TGTGCCAGCAGTCTCGAAGGATTGGGCGGAAACACCATATATTTT. It yields the protein CASSLEGLGGNTIYF.

This chain uses TRBV5-1 with TRBJ2-5, with a tentative D call TRBD2 (5 bases). This CDR3 contains 15 residues. The germline gives CDR1 SGHRS, CDR2 YFSETQ. With 2 bases removed from V and 4 bases from J, the gap between germline ends came to 15 bases. CDR3 sequence: CASSFSAVAGETQYF. CDR3 in DNA: TGCGCCAGCAGCTTTAGCGCCGTGGCTGGAGAGACCCAGTACTTC.

The chain has TRBV10-3 and TRBJ2-5; 10 bases fit TRBD2. Germline V lookup: CDR1 ENHRY, CDR2 SYGVKD. Germline trimming cut 4 bases from V and 1 base from J; bases unmatched to any gene: 3. The CDR3 loop spans 15 amino acids. CDR3 DNA: TGTGCCATCAGTGTTAGCGGGGGGACCCAAGAGACCCAGTACTTC. Its translation: CAISVSGGTQETQYF.

V usage is TRBV30 and J usage is TRBJ2-5; possibly TRBD2 for D (7 bases). The CDR3 has 14 amino acids. Trimming took off 0 bases at V and 5 bases at J, with 13 bases between the two ends. Germline-derived CDR1 and CDR2 are GTSNPN and SVGIG (reference sequence). The CDR3 DNA follows: TGTGCCTGGAGTGTAGGGGGGGGCCGGGAGACCCAGTACTTC. Translating gives CAWSVGGGRETQYF.

This clone was recorded a few times. This chain joins TRBV9 and TRBJ2-2; 7 nucleotides line up with TRBD1. Germline trimming cut 0 bases from V and 3 bases from J; bases unmatched to any gene: 8. Per germline, CDR1 SGDLS and CDR2 YYNGEE. CDR3 length: 17 amino acids. As DNA, the CDR3 is TGTGCCAGCAGCGTAGGTAGGGGGCGAGATGACACCGGGGAGCTGTTTTTT. Translation gives CASSVGRGRDDTGELFF. Combining the CDR3 with reference TRBV9 and TRBJ2-2 gives the whole variable domain DSGVTQTPKHLITATGQRVTLRCSPRSGDLSVYWYQQSLDQGLQFLIQYYNGEERAKGNILERFSAQQFPDLHSELNLSSLELGDSALYFCASSVGRGRDDTGELFFGEGSRLTVL.

This chain joins TRBV9 and TRBJ2-5; the match to TRBD1 covers 7 bases. The J call may not be correct, given that the DNA end is closer to TRBJ2-7. This CDR3 comprises 14 residues. The germline gives CDR1 SGDLS, CDR2 YYNGEE. CDR3 nucleotides: TGTGCCAGCTCTATCCGGGACAGTGGACGCGAGCAGTACTTC. It is translated as CASSIRDSGREQYF.

This chain links TRBV7-8 with TRBJ2-1; 9 bases map to TRBD2. After removal of 5 bases from V and 5 bases from J, the junction contained 10 bases not matched to a gene. From germline, CDR1 is SGHVS and CDR2 FQNEAQ. The CDR3 loop spans 16 amino acids. The CDR3 DNA reads TGTGCCAGCAGCGACCTTAGCGGGGGAGCAAACAATGAGCAGTTCTTC. This codes for CASSDLSGGANNEQFF.

This chain joins TRBV5-6 and TRBJ2-7, with D tentatively TRBD2 (6 bases). Looked up from germline, CDR1 is SGHDT and CDR2 is YYEEEE. Trimming removed 4 bases at V and 1 base at J, with 12 bases between. CDR3 length: 14 residues. CDR3 DNA: TGTGCCAGCAGCAGAATTGGGGGGTCCTACGAGCAGTACTTC. Protein sequence: CASSRIGGSYEQYF.

The V gene is TRBV11-2, the J gene TRBJ2-7; a possible D gene is TRBD2 (6 bases). The CDR3 covers 15 residues. V dropped 2 bases and J dropped 0 bases, with 11 bases sitting between them. Looked up from germline, CDR1 is SGHAT and CDR2 is FQNNGV. CDR3 protein: CASSLLAGPSYEQYF. CDR3 in DNA: TGTGCCAGCAGCTTATTGGCGGGGCCCTCCTACGAGCAGTACTTC. Supplemented by reference TRBV11-2 and TRBJ2-7, the full variable domain reads EAGVAQSPRYKIIEKRQSVAFWCNPISGHATLYWYQQILGQGPKLLIQFQNNGVVDDSQLPKDRFSAERLKGVDSTLKIQPAKLEDSAVYLCASSLLAGPSYEQYFGPGTRLTVT.

Only a few counts were recorded for this clone. This chain joins TRBV2 and TRBJ1-1; D is uncertain. The CDR3 sequence is 14 residues long. V dropped 10 bases and J dropped 2 bases, with 17 bases sitting between them. Germline V gives CDR1 SNHLY, CDR2 FYNNEI. The CDR3 protein is CATRASGENTEAFF. CDR3 coding DNA: TGTGCCACTAGGGCCAGCGGCGAAAACACTGAAGCTTTCTTT.

This chain links TRBV5-1 with TRBJ1-6, with TRBD1 as a possible D gene (6 bases). Germline V lookup: CDR1 SGHRS, CDR2 YFSETQ. CDR3 length equals 14 residues. Trimming cost V 5 bases and J 3 bases, with 9 bases left between them. The CDR3 DNA reads as TGCGCCAGCAGACGGGACATCTATAATTCACCCCTCCACTTT. It specifies CASRRDIYNSPLHF.

The chain recombines TRBV5-4 with TRBJ2-6, with 10 positions matching TRBD1. V was pared by 0 bases and J by 0 bases, with 9 bases of the junction left unmatched. CDR3 size: 20 residues. Germline-derived CDR1 and CDR2 are SGHNT and YYREEE (reference sequence). The CDR3 region is CASSLEFGTGENSGANVLTF. CDR3 bases: TGTGCCAGCAGCTTGGAATTCGGGACAGGGGAGAACTCTGGGGCCAACGTCCTGACTTTC.

This rearrangement joins TRBV7-6 to TRBJ2-1, with TRBD2 matching 7 bases. Germline values: CDR1 SGHVS, CDR2 FNYEAQ. This CDR3 has 14 residues. The ends lost 5 bases at V and 7 bases at J; junction bases unmatched: 8. The CDR3 region is CASSLRGELNEQFF. The DNA for the CDR3 is TGTGCCAGCAGCCTACGGGGGGAGCTGAATGAGCAGTTCTTC.

This clone is medium-sized in the sample. The rearrangement links TRBV6-1 to TRBJ2-2, with D hard to call. The V and J ends lost 4 bases and 0 bases respectively, with 3 bases between them. CDR3 length equals 13 residues. Germline CDR1 and CDR2: MNHNS and SASEGT. The CDR3 coding sequence is TGTGCCAGCAGTGCCTCGAACACCGGGGAGCTGTTTTTT. Its protein product is CASSASNTGELFF.

V and J are TRBV5-1 and TRBJ2-3; 8 bases align to TRBD2. CDR3 size: 15 residues. J lost 3 bases, V lost 4 bases, and 7 bases had no gene match. Germline V gives CDR1 SGHRS, CDR2 YFSETQ. This CDR3 is CASSQIGGATDTQYF. The CDR3 DNA reads TGCGCCAGCAGCCAGATCGGGGGGGCAACAGATACGCAGTATTTT.

The chain joins TRBV10-3 to TRBJ2-3; D uncertain. The germline V gene has CDR1 ENHRY and CDR2 SYGVKD. The V and J ends lost 8 bases and 0 bases respectively, with 9 bases between them. The CDR3 runs to 13 residues. The CDR3 sequence: CAIGLGSTDTQYF. CDR3 sequence (DNA): TGTGCCATCGGGCTTGGCAGCACAGATACGCAGTATTTT.

The sample holds one count of this clone. The chain couples TRBV12-5 to TRBJ1-2; no firm D call. Looked up from germline, CDR1 is LGHNT and CDR2 is FRNRAP. The CDR3 covers 16 residues. The V end was cut by 3 bases, the J end by 5 bases, with 19 bases between. The CDR3 coding sequence is TGTGCTAGTGGTTTCGACGCGTTGGGAGGAATTTATGGCTACACCTTC. Residues: CASGFDALGGIYGYTF.

The chain uses TRBV7-8 and TRBJ2-4; possibly TRBD2 for D (7 bases). Trimming took off 3 bases at V and 5 bases at J, with 17 bases between the two ends. This CDR3 has 16 amino acids. Germline assignment: CDR1 SGHVS and CDR2 FQNEAQ. CDR3 coding DNA: TGTGCCAGCAGCTTCGGAGGGGGGGGAGGCCAAAACATTCAGTACTTC. Amino acids: CASSFGGGGGQNIQYF.

The chain uses TRBV9 and TRBJ2-3; D is possibly TRBD1 (6 bases). This CDR3 region has 19 residues. Looked up from germline, CDR1 is SGDLS and CDR2 is YYNGEE. V lost 4 bases to trimming and J lost 5 bases, with 29 bases between them. The CDR3 is CASSPRRLVTTGMIDTQYF. CDR3 coding DNA: TGTGCCAGCAGCCCCCGACGTCTCGTAACTACAGGGATGATAGATACGCAGTATTTT. The full variable domain, with the rest looked up from reference TRBV9 and TRBJ2-3, is DSGVTQTPKHLITATGQRVTLRCSPRSGDLSVYWYQQSLDQGLQFLIQYYNGEERAKGNILERFSAQQFPDLHSELNLSSLELGDSALYFCASSPRRLVTTGMIDTQYFGPGTRLTVL.

The chain carries TRBV6-6 and TRBJ2-2; TRBD2 agrees at 7 bases. Germline V lookup: CDR1 MNHNY, CDR2 SVGAGI (reference sequence). This CDR3 region has 16 residues. J lost 3 bases, V lost 7 bases, and 11 bases had no gene match. CDR3 nucleotide sequence: TGTGCCAGCACTAGCCCCGGGGGAGGGGACACCGGGGAGCTGTTTTTT. Its translation is CASTSPGGGDTGELFF.

The chain joins TRBV6-5 to TRBJ2-5, with D tentatively TRBD1 (6 bases). Trimming stripped 6 bases from V and 3 bases from J, with 11 bases between. The CDR3 sequence is 13 residues long. Germline V gene lookup returns CDR1 MNHEY and CDR2 SVGAGI. In DNA form, the CDR3 reads TGTGCCAGCAGCCGGGACACAGAAGAGACCCAGTACTTC. Translation gives CASSRDTEETQYF.

This clone was found a few times. The chain employs TRBV7-9 and TRBJ2-3; TRBD2 agrees at 7 bases. CDR3 size: 18 residues. Trimming removed 4 bases from V and 1 base from J; junction bases left unmatched: 14. Germline CDR1 reads SEHNR; CDR2 reads FQNEAQ (reference sequence). The CDR3 DNA is TGTGCCAGCAGCTCCTACGGTAGGAGCGGGGCCCGCACAGATACGCAGTATTTT. Its translation is CASSSYGRSGARTDTQYF.

The chain couples TRBV25-1 to TRBJ2-1; D perhaps matches TRBD2 (6 bases). CDR1 is MGHDK and CDR2 is SYGVNS in the germline V gene. This CDR3 contains 17 residues. Trimming pared 4 bases from V and 2 bases from J, leaving 18 bases between. CDR3 coding DNA: TGTGCCAGCAGTGCCCAACCGCCGGGGACTCCCTACAATGAGCAGTTCTTC. Amino acids: CASSAQPPGTPYNEQFF.

The genes are TRBV19 and TRBJ1-1; 9 bases map to TRBD1. The V gene end was trimmed by 5 bases and the J gene end by 7 bases; junction bases not matched to a gene: 8. CDR1 and CDR2 (germline): LNHDA, SQIVND (reference sequence). The CDR3 is made up of 14 amino acids. The CDR3 region has the DNA TGTGCCAGTAGTGCCGGGACAGGGACTAATGAAGCTTTCTTT. Translating it yields CASSAGTGTNEAFF.

The chain employs TRBV14 and TRBJ2-3; D perhaps matches TRBD2 (6 bases). The CDR3 sequence is 17 residues long. Germline V CDR1 and CDR2: SGHDN, FVKESK. The V gene lost 0 bases and the J gene lost 2 bases, with 15 bases spanning the gap. In DNA, the CDR3 is TGTGCCAGCAGCCAAGATAAGGCGGGACCCTCCACAGATACGCAGTATTTT. It is translated as CASSQDKAGPSTDTQYF. The entire variable domain, with the rest obtained from reference TRBV14 and TRBJ2-3, is as follows: EAGVTQFPSHSVIEKGQTVTLRCDPISGHDNLYWYRRVMGKEIKFLLHFVKESKQDESGMPNNRFLAERTGGTYSTLKVQPAELEDSGVYFCASSQDKAGPSTDTQYFGPGTRLTVL.

The CDR3 region has the DNA TGTGCCAGCAGCCCGGACACGGGTGACTATAATTCACCCCTCCACTTT. It encodes CASSPDTGDYNSPLHF. The chain is built from TRBV5-6 and TRBJ1-6; a possible D gene is TRBD1 (5 bases). Germline V gene sequence: CDR1 SGHDT, CDR2 YYEEEE. The V end was cut by 4 bases, the J end by 3 bases, with 14 bases between. This CDR3 spans 16 amino acids.